The rows below give T cell receptor beta chains drawn from one sample of a study of T cells of healthy individuals. In TCRdb, the 5' RACE reads were re-called with MiXCR into one record per CDR3 protein. The sample consists of approximately 100,000 distinct CDR3 sequences, approximately 15% of them appearing once. The receptors derive from a human donor in good health. Each CDR3 is given with its conserved first and last residue. D genes are given only for firm matches. Size is omitted from some rows. Given values are once, few, many or a class for expanded clones.

TRBJ2-3 | TRBD2 | few | TRBV20-1 | 13 | TGCAGTGCTGAGCGGGAAAGCACAGATACGCAGTATTTT | CSAERESTDTQYF
TRBJ2-5 | - | few | TRBV28 | 15 | TGTGCCAGCAGCCCCCTCCGGGACCGGGTCGAGACCCAGTACTTC | CASSPLRDRVETQYF
TRBJ2-7 | TRBD1 | few | TRBV14 | 14 | TGTGCCAGCAGCCCCAGGACAGGTTACGCCGAGCAGTACTTC | CASSPRTGYAEQYF
TRBJ1-2 | - | many | TRBV20-1 | 13 | TGCAGTGTTCATATTACAGGGCCGATGGGCTACACCTTC | CSVHITGPMGYTF
TRBJ1-4 | - | - | TRBV7-2 | 14 | TGTGCCAGCAGCCGCCGACAGTATAATGAAAAACTGTTTTTT | CASSRRQYNEKLFF
TRBJ2-1 | TRBD2 | once | TRBV11-2 | 15 | TGTGCCAGCAGCTTAGTAGCGGGGGGAAAGCCTGAGCAGTTCTTC | CASSLVAGGKPEQFF
TRBJ1-6 | TRBD1 | many | TRBV28 | 15 | TGTGCCAGCACCATGGCGGGACAGGCCCTTTTTGGCCTCCACTTT | CASTMAGQALFGLHF
TRBJ2-2 | - | - | TRBV7-9 | 16 | TGTGCCAGCAGCCAGCAACTAGGGGTAGGAACCGGGGAGCTGTTTTTT | CASSQQLGVGTGELFF
TRBJ2-2 | - | few | TRBV11-3 | 16 | TGTGCCAGCAGCTTAGGGGGAACGACCCCAACCGGGGAGCTGTTTTTT | CASSLGGTTPTGELFF
TRBJ1-1 | - | many | TRBV11-1 | 13 | TGTGCCAGCAGCCGAGGTGAGACTACTGAAGCTTTCTTT | CASSRGETTEAFF
TRBJ2-5 | TRBD1 | - | TRBV2 | 13 | TGTGCCAGCAGAGGAGACAGGGGAGAGACCCAGTACTTC | CASRGDRGETQYF
TRBJ2-2 | - | - | TRBV28 | 14 | TGTGCCAGCAGTGAGACGACCAACACCGGGGAGCTGTTTTTT | CASSETTNTGELFF
TRBJ1-6 | - | - | TRBV2 | 12 | TGTGCCAGCAACGTTAATAATTCACCCCTCCACTTT | CASNVNNSPLHF
TRBJ2-2 | - | few | TRBV6-5 | 15 | TGTGCCAGCAGCAACGTAGTTGGGGGATTTGGGGAGCTGTTTTTT | CASSNVVGGFGELFF
TRBJ1-2 | TRBD1 | - | TRBV12-3/TRBV12-4 | 15 | TGTGCCAGCAGTGAGGGGGACAGGGGCGGCTATGGCTACACCTTC | CASSEGDRGGYGYTF
TRBJ2-7 | - | - | TRBV29-1 | 13 | TGCAGTGCAGGGTTATCCGGTGTCTACGAGCAGTACTTC | CSAGLSGVYEQYF
TRBJ1-5 | TRBD1 | - | TRBV2 | 14 | TGTGCCAGCAGTGGTTCGACAGGGAGACAGCCCCAGCATTTT | CASSGSTGRQPQHF
TRBJ1-3 | - | - | TRBV4-2 | 15 | TGTGCCAGCAGCCAAGAGTCCCCAGGGGGAAACACCATATATTTT | CASSQESPGGNTIYF
TRBJ1-1 | TRBD1 | - | TRBV29-1 | 15 | TGCAGCGTATTTGTGGGCCTGCAGGGGGGCACTGAAGCTTTCTTT | CSVFVGLQGGTEAFF
TRBJ1-1 | - | many | TRBV7-3 | 15 | TGTGCCAGCAGCTCTTCTCACCAAATGAACACTGAAGCTTTCTTT | CASSSSHQMNTEAFF
TRBJ1-5 | - | many | TRBV24-1 | 15 | TGTGCCACCAGTGCTACAACAGAAAGCAATCAGCCCCAGCATTTT | CATSATTESNQPQHF
TRBJ2-1 | TRBD2 | few | TRBV10-3 | 15 | TGTGCCATCAGGGACAGCGGGGGGGCCCGTAATGAGCAGTTCTTC | CAIRDSGGARNEQFF
TRBJ2-2 | - | - | TRBV6-6 | 15 | TGTGCCAGCAGTTTGGCTAGCGCAAACACCGGGGAGCTGTTTTTT | CASSLASANTGELFF
TRBJ2-3 | TRBD2 | few | TRBV20-1 | 14 | TGCAGTGGTCCTAGCGGGAGGGTGACAGATACGCAGTATTTT | CSGPSGRVTDTQYF
TRBJ1-5 | - | - | TRBV20-1 | 13 | TGCAGTGCTAGAGAGGTTAGCAATCAGCCCCAGCATTTT | CSAREVSNQPQHF
TRBJ2-5 | - | - | TRBV10-3 | 13 | TGTGCCATCTCCCCCGGAGGGGATGCGACCCAGTACTTC | CAISPGGDATQYF
TRBJ2-3 | - | many | TRBV7-9 | 13 | TGTGCCAGCAGCGTCTCCGGGACAGATACGCAGTATTTT | CASSVSGTDTQYF
TRBJ1-6 | - | - | TRBV11-3 | 22 | TGTGCCAGCAGCTTAATTTCCCACCCTTTATGCAGGGTTGTGGGTGATAATTCACCCCTCCACTTT | CASSLISHPLCRVVGDNSPLHF
TRBJ2-1 | TRBD2 | many | TRBV7-9 | 15 | TGTGCCAGCAGCGCTAGCGGGGGACCCAACAATGAGCAGTTCTTC | CASSASGGPNNEQFF
TRBJ2-2 | - | - | TRBV2 | 17 | TGTGCCAGCAGTGAAGTCGCCACGTCATCGGGCACCGGGGAGCTGTTTTTT | CASSEVATSSGTGELFF
TRBJ2-1 | - | many | TRBV7-9 | 14 | TGTGCCAGCAGCTTAGTAGGGGGAAATCATGAGCAGTTCTTC | CASSLVGGNHEQFF
TRBJ2-1 | - | - | TRBV20-1 | 16 | TGCAGTGCTAGAACCCTTCTAGGTGGGAGGAGCAATGAGCAGTTCTTC | CSARTLLGGRSNEQFF
TRBJ2-7 | TRBD1 | few | TRBV28 | 16 | TGTGCCAGCAGTCCCGCTGGACAGGGGCTTTCCTACGAGCAGTACTTC | CASSPAGQGLSYEQYF
TRBJ2-2 | - | - | TRBV28 | 14 | TGTGCCAGCAGGTGGACAGAGAACACCGGGGAGCTGTTTTTT | CASRWTENTGELFF
TRBJ2-7 | TRBD1 | few | TRBV5-5 | 14 | TGTGCCAGCGGCTTCGGGACAGGGGTCTACGAGCAGTACTTC | CASGFGTGVYEQYF
TRBJ2-3 | - | - | TRBV20-1 | 11 | TGCAGTGCTAGCCCGGCAGATACGCAGTATTTT | CSASPADTQYF